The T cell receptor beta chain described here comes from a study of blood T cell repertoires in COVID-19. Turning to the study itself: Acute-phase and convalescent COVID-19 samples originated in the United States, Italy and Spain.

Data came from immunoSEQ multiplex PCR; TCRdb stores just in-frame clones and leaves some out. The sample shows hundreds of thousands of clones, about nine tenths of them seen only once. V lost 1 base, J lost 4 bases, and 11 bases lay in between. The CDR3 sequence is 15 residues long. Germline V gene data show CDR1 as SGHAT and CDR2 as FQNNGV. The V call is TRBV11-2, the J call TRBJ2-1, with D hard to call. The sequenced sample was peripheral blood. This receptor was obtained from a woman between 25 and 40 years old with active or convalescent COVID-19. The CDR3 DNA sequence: TGTGCCAGCAGCTTAGTTCTAGGCAGTTACAATGAGCAGTTCTTC. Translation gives CASSLVLGSYNEQFF.